This TCR beta chain was identified during a study of blood T cell repertoires in COVID-19. There are a few counts of this clone. Trimming removed 2 bases from V and 7 bases from J; junction bases left unmatched: 9. The CDR3 length is 15 residues. Looked up from germline, CDR1 is SNHLY and CDR2 is FYNNEI. Using immunoSEQ multiplex PCR, the repertoire was profiled, and TCRdb retains in-frame clones only, with some absent. The sample holds 45,000 to 55,000 clones, 90% seen once. This clonotype was sampled from a woman aged 40-49 years with active COVID-19. The V gene is TRBV2, the J gene TRBJ2-7, with 9 nucleotides matching TRBD2. The sample taken for sequencing was peripheral blood. The CDR3: CASSEFGGGASEQYF. The CDR3 DNA is TGTGCCAGCAGTGAATTTGGCGGGGGGGCCAGTGAGCAGTACTTC.